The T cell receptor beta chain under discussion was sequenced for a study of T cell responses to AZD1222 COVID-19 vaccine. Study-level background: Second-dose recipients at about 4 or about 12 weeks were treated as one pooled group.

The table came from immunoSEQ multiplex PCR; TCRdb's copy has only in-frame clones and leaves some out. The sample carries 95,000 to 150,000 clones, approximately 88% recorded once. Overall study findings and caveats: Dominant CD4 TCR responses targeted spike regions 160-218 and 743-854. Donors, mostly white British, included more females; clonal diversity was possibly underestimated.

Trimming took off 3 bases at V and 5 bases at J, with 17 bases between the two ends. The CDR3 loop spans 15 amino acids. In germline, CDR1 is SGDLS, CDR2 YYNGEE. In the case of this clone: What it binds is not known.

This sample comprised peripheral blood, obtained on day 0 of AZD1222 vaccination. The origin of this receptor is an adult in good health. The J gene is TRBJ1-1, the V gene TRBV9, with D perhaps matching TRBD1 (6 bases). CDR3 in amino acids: CASSAQPEGGTEAFF. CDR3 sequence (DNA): TGTGCCAGCAGCGCCCAACCCGAGGGGGGGACTGAAGCTTTCTTT.